Described below is a single T cell receptor (beta chain) sequence and its context. Its antigen is unidentified. CDR3 length: 13 amino acids. The germline V gene encodes CDR1 MNHNS and CDR2 SASEGT. The V end lost 2 bases, the J end lost 6 bases, and 9 bases lay between the germline ends. This entry is derived from a study of T cell clones after liver transplantation. Study in general: A pre-transplant mixed lymphocyte reaction with TCRbeta sequencing defined graft-donor-reactive clones followed in post-transplant blood. The study's findings and limits: Donor-reactive sequences fell more than third party-reactive ones, suggesting partial deletion. In most of the 8 subjects, circulating graft-donor-reactive CD4 TCRbeta sequences fell significantly after transplant.

Using immunoSEQ multiplex PCR, the repertoire was profiled, and TCRdb retains in-frame clones only, with some absent. This sample carries more than 45,000 clones, 70% to 80% of them seen once, and the ten largest clones take 2.8%. Material: CD4+ T cells from blood, obtained at the approximately 16-month timepoint. The V call is TRBV6-1, the J call TRBJ2-3; D gene ambiguous. This TCR was sampled from a human patient who received a liver transplant. Some T cells may trace back to the graft donor. Here the CDR3 reads CASSEIRGDTQYF. The DNA for the CDR3 is TGTGCCAGCAGTGAAATTCGTGGGGATACGCAGTATTTT.